Listed below are T cell receptor beta chains from one sample, sequenced in a study of regulatory T cells in long-lasting Graves disease. TCRdb used MiXCR to reprocess the multiplex PCR reads, holding one entry per CDR3 protein. The repertoire holds 390,000 or so distinct CDR3 sequences, with about 23% as singletons. Here the sequenced sample was peripheral blood mononuclear cells (PBMCs), taken when the disease was refractory, from a patient treated with antithyroid drugs. The receptors were gathered from a middle-aged woman with Graves disease. CDR3s include the opening cysteine and the closing phenylalanine or tryptophan. D genes are given only for firm matches. Part of the rows lack a size; the others show once, few, many or a class for expanded clones.

TRBJ2-3,TRBV18,NA,NA,TGTGCCAGCTCAACGCTGCCTAGCACAGATACGCAGTATTTT,CASSTLPSTDTQYF
TRBJ2-2,TRBV20-1,NA,NA,TGCAGTGCTAGAGATGGGGGAAGGGGGAACACCGGGGAGCTGTTTTTT,CSARDGGRGNTGELFF
TRBJ1-2,TRBV19,NA,NA,TGTGCCAGTAGTACTGGGTGGTATGGCTACACCTTC,CASSTGWYGYTF
TRBJ1-4,TRBV29-1,many,NA,TGCAGCGTTGACCTGTGGGGCACTAATGAAAAACTGTTTTTT,CSVDLWGTNEKLFF
TRBJ2-5,TRBV20-1,few,TRBD1,TGCAGTGCTTACCCCGACAGGGGGTATCGGAAGACCCAGTACTTC,CSAYPDRGYRKTQYF
TRBJ1-2,TRBV4-1,few,TRBD1,TGCGCCAGCAGCCTTTTTACAGGGGCACTCTATGGCTACACCTTC,CASSLFTGALYGYTF
TRBJ2-7,TRBV11-2,NA,NA,TGTGCCAGCAGCTCACCTGGTCAGGGGTGGAACGAGCAGTACTTC,CASSSPGQGWNEQYF
TRBJ2-1,TRBV7-8,NA,TRBD2,TGTGCCAGCAGCGCCGTAGCGGGAGCCTACAATGAGCAGTTCTTC,CASSAVAGAYNEQFF
TRBJ2-7,TRBV5-1,NA,NA,TGCGCCAGCAGCTTGTCCGGCCTTAAGAACTTCTTCCTCCCGTACGAGCAGTACTTC,CASSLSGLKNFFLPYEQYF
TRBJ1-1,TRBV7-9,many,TRBD1,TGTGCCAGCAGCCGCCGGGACAGTGAAGCTTTCTTT,CASSRRDSEAFF
TRBJ2-7,TRBV10-1,many,NA,TGCGCCAGCAGTGGACAGATAGACTACGAGCAGTACTTC,CASSGQIDYEQYF
TRBJ1-1,TRBV20-1,many,TRBD1,TGCAGTGCCCAGAACAGGGGAAGTGAAGCTTTCTTT,CSAQNRGSEAFF
TRBJ1-4,TRBV28,many,NA,TGTGCCAGCAGTTTAGATGCGGGGGTTAATGAAAAACTGTTTTTT,CASSLDAGVNEKLFF
TRBJ2-4,TRBV28,few,TRBD1,TGTGTCAGCAGTCCGCCGGGACAGGGGTTGCGGCCTTACTACTTC,CVSSPPGQGLRPYYF
TRBJ2-1,TRBV7-2,NA,NA,TGTGCCAGCAGCGGGGGACTGTACAATGAGCAGTTCTTC,CASSGGLYNEQFF
TRBJ2-1,TRBV28,NA,TRBD2,TGTGCCAGCATCACTGGACTAGCGGGAGGCAATGAGCAGTTCTTC,CASITGLAGGNEQFF
TRBJ2-5,TRBV14,NA,NA,TGTGCCAGCAGCCAAGGAGCGGCGGTTGTGGAGACCCAGTACTTC,CASSQGAAVVETQYF
TRBJ2-7,TRBV7-8,NA,NA,TGTGCCAGCAGCTTCTCGATAGGGCGAAGATCCTACGAGCAGTACTTC,CASSFSIGRRSYEQYF
TRBJ1-5,TRBV7-2,few,NA,TGTGCCAGCAGCTTTTTTGGATCAGATCAGCCCCAGCATTTT,CASSFFGSDQPQHF
TRBJ1-5,TRBV27,NA,NA,TGTGCCACCTCGACAGGCCTGGGTCAGCCCCAGCATTTT,CATSTGLGQPQHF
TRBJ1-1,TRBV12-3/TRBV12-4,many,NA,TGTGCCAGCAGTTTATACGGCGGCGCCGTTAATGAAGCTTTCTTT,CASSLYGGAVNEAFF
TRBJ2-1,TRBV6-2/TRBV6-3,NA,TRBD1,TGTGCCAGCAGTTCCCGACCGACAGGGAATGAGCAGTTCTTC,CASSSRPTGNEQFF
TRBJ2-2,TRBV4-1,once,TRBD2,TGCGCCAGCGCTAGCGGTCCTAGTGCCGGGGAGCTGTTTTTT,CASASGPSAGELFF
TRBJ2-2,TRBV28,NA,NA,TGTGCCAGCAGTTCCCAAAGGGGGGGCGCGATCGGGGAGCTGTTTTTT,CASSSQRGGAIGELFF
TRBJ2-7,TRBV29-1,many,TRBD1,TGCAGCGTCACAGCGGGACAGGGGGTCTACGAGCAGTACTTC,CSVTAGQGVYEQYF
TRBJ2-7,TRBV28,many,TRBD2,TGTGCCAGCAGGTCCAGCGGGAGGAGCTCCTACGAGCAGTACTTC,CASRSSGRSSYEQYF
TRBJ2-5,TRBV11-2,many,TRBD2,TGTGCCAGCAGCCCCACCTCCACGACCCCGGGAGGGACCCAGTACTTC,CASSPTSTTPGGTQYF
TRBJ2-7,TRBV5-5,NA,NA,TGTGCCAGCAGCTTGGAGGCTAGCGTAACCCCAGGATGGTACGAGCAGTACTTC,CASSLEASVTPGWYEQYF
TRBJ2-7,TRBV11-2,NA,TRBD2,TGTGCCAGCAGCAGGGGACTAGCGGGCCGATACGAGCAGTACTTC,CASSRGLAGRYEQYF
TRBJ1-5,TRBV27,many,NA,TGTGCCAGCAGTTTATACGCAGGGCAGCAGCCCCAGCATTTT,CASSLYAGQQPQHF
TRBJ2-3,TRBV6-1,NA,TRBD2,TGTGCCAGCAAACCTAGCGGGAGTGATACGCAGTATTTT,CASKPSGSDTQYF
TRBJ2-4,TRBV28,many,NA,TGTGCCAGCGCGGGCGGGGAAAACATTCAGTACTTC,CASAGGENIQYF
TRBJ2-2,TRBV12-3/TRBV12-4,many,NA,TGTGCCGGCAGTTTAGGAATCGGGGAGCTGTTTTTT,CAGSLGIGELFF
TRBJ2-1,TRBV28,NA,NA,TGTGCCAGCAGTTTACTGGTAGGCAGGACAGACAATGAGCAGTTCTTC,CASSLLVGRTDNEQFF
TRBJ2-7,TRBV28,NA,NA,TGTGCCAGCAGTTTATTCATCGGAAACCTCCCGGGGCGGAACTACGAGCAGTACTTC,CASSLFIGNLPGRNYEQYF
TRBJ1-5,TRBV19,NA,NA,TGTGCCAGTAGTATAGGTGGGCACCTCGGCAATCAGCCCCAGCATTTT,CASSIGGHLGNQPQHF
TRBJ1-1,TRBV3-1,NA,NA,TGTGCCAGCAGCCCCCGCAGGATGAACACTGAAGCTTTCTTT,CASSPRRMNTEAFF
TRBJ1-2,TRBV28,many,NA,TGTGCCAGCAGCCCGGGCGTTAACTATGGCTACACCTTC,CASSPGVNYGYTF
TRBJ1-1,TRBV6-1,many,NA,TGTGCCAGCAGTGGGTTTAACACTGAAGCTTTCTTT,CASSGFNTEAFF
TRBJ2-2,TRBV28,many,TRBD2,TGTGCCAGCAGTTTATCGGGACTAGCGGGAGTTAAAACCGGGGAGCTGTTTTTT,CASSLSGLAGVKTGELFF
TRBJ2-7,TRBV7-2,NA,TRBD1,TGTGCCAGCAGCTACCGGGACAGGGCCCACGAGCAGTACTTC,CASSYRDRAHEQYF
TRBJ2-3,TRBV27,NA,TRBD2,TGTGCCAGCAGTTTAAAGTGGATCAGGGCTAGCGGGAGCACAGATACGCAGTATTTT,CASSLKWIRASGSTDTQYF
TRBJ2-5,TRBV28,many,NA,TGTGCCAGCAGTCAAGCGAGATTGGAGACCCAGTACTTC,CASSQARLETQYF
TRBJ2-2,TRBV14,NA,NA,TGTGCCAGCAGCCAAGATTGGGGAAACACCGGGGAGCTGTTCTTT,CASSQDWGNTGELFF
TRBJ1-2,TRBV13,few,NA,TGTGCCAGCAGCTTAGTCGCCAGAAGCTCCTATGGCTACACCTTC,CASSLVARSSYGYTF
TRBJ1-5,TRBV28,many,NA,TGTGCCAGCAGTTTACCCCAGTTCGATCAGCCCCAGCATTTT,CASSLPQFDQPQHF
TRBJ2-5,TRBV6-5,many,NA,TGTGCCAGCAGTTACTCCGGGACGGGCAGGGAGACCCAGTACTTC,CASSYSGTGRETQYF
TRBJ2-7,TRBV19,NA,NA,TGTGCCAGTAGTATTTTGGGGGACGGCTACGAGCAGTACTTC,CASSILGDGYEQYF
TRBJ2-7,TRBV7-2,many,TRBD2,TGTGCCAGCAGCTCACGCCTAGCGGGAGATCGCGAGCAGTACTTC,CASSSRLAGDREQYF
TRBJ2-7,TRBV18,NA,NA,TGTGCCAGCTCACCACCGATCCCTGCCGAGCAGTACTTC,CASSPPIPAEQYF
TRBJ2-7,TRBV7-9,NA,TRBD1,TGTGCCAGCAGCAGCGGACAGGGAAGGGCCTCCTACGAGCAGTACTTC,CASSSGQGRASYEQYF
TRBJ1-4,TRBV29-1,many,TRBD1,TGCAGCGTGGACCACGACAGGGATCGGGGAAAACTGTTTTTT,CSVDHDRDRGKLFF